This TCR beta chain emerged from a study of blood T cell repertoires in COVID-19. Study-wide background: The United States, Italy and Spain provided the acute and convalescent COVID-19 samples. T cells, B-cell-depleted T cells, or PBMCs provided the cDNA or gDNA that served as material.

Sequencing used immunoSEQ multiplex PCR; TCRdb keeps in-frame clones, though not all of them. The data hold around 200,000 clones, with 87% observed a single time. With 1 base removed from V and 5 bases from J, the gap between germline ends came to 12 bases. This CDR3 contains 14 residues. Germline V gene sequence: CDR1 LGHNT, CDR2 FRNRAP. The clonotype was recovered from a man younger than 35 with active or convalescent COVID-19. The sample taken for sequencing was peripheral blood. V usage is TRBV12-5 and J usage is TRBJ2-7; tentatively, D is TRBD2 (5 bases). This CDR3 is CASGLGSQRDEQYF. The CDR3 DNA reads TGTGCTAGTGGTTTGGGATCCCAGAGGGACGAGCAGTACTTC. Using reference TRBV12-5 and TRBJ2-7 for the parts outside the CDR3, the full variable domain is DARVTQTPRHKVTEMGQEVTMRCQPILGHNTVFWYRQTMMQGLELLAYFRNRAPLDDSGMPKDRFSAEMPDATLATLKIQPSEPRDSAVYFCASGLGSQRDEQYFGPGTRLTVT.